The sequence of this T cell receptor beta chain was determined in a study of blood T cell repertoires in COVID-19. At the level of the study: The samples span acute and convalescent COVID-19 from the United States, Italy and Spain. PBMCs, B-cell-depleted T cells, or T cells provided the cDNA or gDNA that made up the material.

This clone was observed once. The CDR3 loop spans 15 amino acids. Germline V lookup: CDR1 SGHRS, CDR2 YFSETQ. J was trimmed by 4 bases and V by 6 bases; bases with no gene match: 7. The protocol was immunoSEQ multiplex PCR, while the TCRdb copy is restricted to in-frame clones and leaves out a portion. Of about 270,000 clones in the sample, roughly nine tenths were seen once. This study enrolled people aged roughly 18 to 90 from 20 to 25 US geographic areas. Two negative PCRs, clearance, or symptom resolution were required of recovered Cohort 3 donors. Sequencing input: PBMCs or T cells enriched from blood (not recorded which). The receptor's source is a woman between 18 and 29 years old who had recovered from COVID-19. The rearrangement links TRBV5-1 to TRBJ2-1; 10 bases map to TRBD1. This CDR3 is CASTPGTGDYNEQFF. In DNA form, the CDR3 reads TGCGCCAGCACTCCCGGGACAGGGGATTACAATGAGCAGTTCTTC.